This TCR beta chain comes out of a study of cytomegalovirus exposure and HLA in healthy donors. Primers: 60 Vbeta forward and 13 Jbeta reverse. Clones were read by immunoSEQ multiplex PCR, and TCRdb kept only the in-frame ones, dropping some. The sample lists 200,000 or so clones; 82% were seen once. The V gene's germline CDR1 is LGHNA and CDR2 YNFKEQ. V shed 7 bases, J shed 5 bases, and the junction held 15 bases outside the gene matches. This CDR3 has 16 residues. On this clone itself: The antigen is undetermined.

The study's findings and limits: Previous analysis showed most TCR beta V segments were productive about 90% or about 30% of the time.

Sequencing used PBMCs. This TCR was sampled from a boy aged 2 to 9 in good health and CMV-seronegative. The chain has TRBV4-2 and TRBJ1-1; 8 nucleotides match TRBD1. The CDR3 here is CASTISWTGRWTEAFF. The CDR3 DNA is TGTGCCAGCACCATATCTTGGACAGGGAGGTGGACTGAAGCTTTCTTT.